These 26 T cell receptor beta chains came from one sample sequenced in a study of blood T cell repertoires in COVID-19 (dated by TCRdb to about 2020). Library preparation employed the immunoSEQ multiplex PCR assay. Entries here come from immuneACCESS through TCRdb and include only in-frame sequences with V and J called. Some clones fail to appear in such tables; in the studies checked, an unresolved V gene covers under half of the shortfall, and the cause of the remainder is unknown. The sample table shows more than 150,000 clones, and about 85% are seen once. 10% to 15% of the sample rests with the top ten. The specimen sequenced was peripheral blood. These receptors came from a man in his sixties or seventies who had recovered from COVID-19.

V gene TRBV5-1 combines with J gene TRBJ2-3, with TRBD2 identical over 15 bases. CDR1 is SGHRS, CDR2 YFSETQ, per germline. V gave up 4 bases and J gave up 4 bases; unmatched junction bases: 1. The length of the CDR3 is 15 residues. This chain's CDR3 is CASSGLAGGADTQYF. CDR3 DNA: TGCGCCAGCAGCGGACTAGCGGGAGGGGCAGATACGCAGTATTTT.

The chain recombines TRBV28 with TRBJ1-1; weak D call: TRBD1 (6 bases). This CDR3 contains 15 residues. Trimming cost V 5 bases and J 1 base, with 14 bases left between them. The germline V gene has CDR1 MDHEN and CDR2 SYDVKM. CDR3 DNA sequence: TGTGCCAGCAGTACCACCGGGGGGGCGAACACTGAAGCTTTCTTT. Translating gives CASSTTGGANTEAFF.

The sample holds a few counts of this clone. The V and J genes are TRBV5-1 and TRBJ2-7, with D maybe TRBD1 (5 bases). Trimming cost V 0 bases and J 0 bases, with 7 bases left between them. The CDR3 loop spans 14 amino acids. Germline-derived CDR1 and CDR2 are SGHRS and YFSETQ. Here the CDR3 reads CASSLAGPSYEQYF. The DNA of the CDR3 is TGCGCCAGCAGCTTGGCAGGGCCCTCCTACGAGCAGTACTTC.

This chain joins TRBV27 and TRBJ2-7, with 8 nucleotides matching TRBD1. The CDR3 is made up of 16 amino acids. Looked up from germline, CDR1 is MNHEY and CDR2 is SMNVEV (reference sequence). Unmatched junction bases numbered 9, after V lost 3 bases and J lost 2 bases. CDR3 in DNA: TGTGCCAGCAGTTTCCTGAGTGGGGGACAGGCCTACGAGCAGTACTTC. Its translation is CASSFLSGGQAYEQYF.

The chain links TRBV24-1 to TRBJ2-7; TRBD2 matches at 8 bases. CDR1 and CDR2 (germline): KGHDR, SFDVKD. J was trimmed by 3 bases and V by 4 bases; bases with no gene match: 4. This CDR3 spans 14 amino acids. Here the CDR3 reads CATSESGSLYEQYF. CDR3 in DNA: TGTGCCACCAGTGAGAGCGGGAGCCTCTACGAGCAGTACTTC.

The chain combines TRBV27 with TRBJ2-7; a possible D gene is TRBD2 (6 bases). The germline CDR1 and CDR2 sequences are MNHEY and SMNVEV (reference sequence). V lost 4 bases and J lost 5, with 15 bases in between. This CDR3 is built from 14 residues. CDR3 bases: TGTGCCAGCAGTTACCGACTAGTCGGCCACGAGCAGTACTTC. It specifies CASSYRLVGHEQYF.

The V gene is TRBV7-2, the J gene TRBJ2-3; D not certain. CDR1 is SGHTA and CDR2 is FQGNSA in the germline V gene. The CDR3 runs 15 residues. V lost 1 base to trimming and J lost 1 base, with 9 bases between them. The CDR3 spells CASSLVGPGTDTQYF. The CDR3 bases are TGTGCCAGCAGCTTAGTTGGGCCGGGCACAGATACGCAGTATTTT.

The CDR3 DNA sequence: TGTGCCAGCAGCGACCCGGGACAGGGGGCGCGTCATCCATATGGCTACACCTTC. Encoded protein: CASSDPGQGARHPYGYTF. The chain employs TRBV9 and TRBJ1-2, with 12 bases fitting TRBD1. Germline V gives CDR1 SGDLS, CDR2 YYNGEE. The V segment lost 3 bases and the J segment 5 bases; nucleotides outside the gene matches: 14. The CDR3 runs to 18 residues.

The chain couples TRBV3-1 (or the pseudogene TRBV3-2) to TRBJ2-5; 8 nucleotides agree with TRBD2. CDR1 and CDR2 (germline): LGHDT, YNNKEL (reference sequence). The CDR3 runs to 18 residues. V lost 0 bases, J lost 2 bases, and 11 bases stayed unmatched. CDR3 amino acids: CASSQDYGRAGQQETQYF. For the CDR3, the DNA is TGTGCCAGCAGCCAAGATTACGGGAGGGCCGGGCAGCAAGAGACCCAGTACTTC.

The rearrangement links TRBV24-1 to TRBJ1-2, with TRBD1 identical over 7 bases. V was pared by 0 bases and J by 8 bases, with 5 bases of the junction left unmatched. The CDR3 has 14 residues. Germline CDR1 KGHDR, CDR2 SFDVKD. The CDR3 sequence: CATSDLDRESGYTF. In DNA, the CDR3 is TGTGCCACCAGTGATTTGGACAGGGAGTCGGGCTACACCTTC.

The chain couples TRBV7-6 to TRBJ2-7; 8 nucleotides align to TRBD1. The CDR3 sequence is 13 residues long. Germline assignment: CDR1 SGHVS and CDR2 FNYEAQ. Germline trimming cut 6 bases from V and 4 bases from J; bases unmatched to any gene: 5. CDR3 DNA sequence: TGTGCCAGCAGTTCAGGGGGCAGGTACGAGCAGTACTTC. Its protein is CASSSGGRYEQYF. Using reference TRBV7-6 and TRBJ2-7 for the parts outside the CDR3, the full variable domain is GAGVSQSPRYKVTKRGQDVALRCDPISGHVSLYWYRQALGQGPEFLTYFNYEAQQDKSGLPNDRFSAERPEGSISTLTIQRTEQRDSAMYRCASSSGGRYEQYFGPGTRLTVT.

In this sample, this clone turned up once. This CDR3 is CASSMGGQFRRGETQYF. The CDR3 coding sequence is TGTGCCAGTAGTATGGGAGGTCAGTTTCGGCGGGGAGAGACCCAGTACTTC. This chain joins TRBV19 and TRBJ2-5, with TRBD2 as a possible D gene (6 bases). With 3 bases removed from V and 4 bases from J, the gap between germline ends came to 21 bases. The CDR3 consists of 17 residues. The germline gives CDR1 LNHDA, CDR2 SQIVND (reference sequence).

The chain uses TRBV29-1 and TRBJ2-3; tentatively, D is TRBD1 (6 bases). V was shortened by 0 bases and J by 4 bases, with 11 bases between the two germline ends. CDR3 size: 14 residues. In germline, CDR1 is SQVTM, CDR2 ANQGSEA. In DNA, the CDR3 is TGCAGCGTTGAAGATAACAGGGTCCCAGATACGCAGTATTTT. Translated: CSVEDNRVPDTQYF.

The rearrangement joins TRBV3-1 (or the pseudogene TRBV3-2) to TRBJ1-1; D gene uncertain. The CDR3 is made up of 13 amino acids. The ends were cut back, 3 bases at V and 7 bases at J, with 12 bases in the middle. The germline CDR1 and CDR2 sequences are LGHDT and YNNKEL (reference sequence). CDR3 sequence reads: CASSQAQGSEAFF. CDR3 bases: TGTGCCAGCAGCCAGGCCCAAGGGAGTGAAGCTTTCTTT.

The chain uses TRBV9 and TRBJ2-1, with 11 bases that match TRBD2. The germline V gene has CDR1 SGDLS and CDR2 YYNGEE. This CDR3 spans 16 amino acids. Unmatched junction bases numbered 5, after V lost 0 bases and J lost 6 bases. The CDR3 nucleotides are TGTGCCAGCAGCGTAGGTGGGACTAGCGGTCCCAATGAGCAGTTCTTC. It encodes CASSVGGTSGPNEQFF.

This rearrangement joins TRBV4-1 to TRBJ1-6, with a possible D match to TRBD1 (5 bases). V lost 0 bases and J 7 bases, leaving 16 bases between the germline ends. The CDR3 sequence is 17 residues long. CDR1 MGHRA and CDR2 YSYEKL come from the germline V gene. This chain's CDR3 is CASSQENLPRANSPLHF. For the CDR3, the DNA is TGCGCCAGCAGCCAAGAAAATTTACCCAGGGCGAATTCACCCCTCCACTTT.

This chain uses TRBV5-1 with TRBJ1-3; D unclear. Germline V lookup: CDR1 SGHRS, CDR2 YFSETQ. V was pared by 0 bases and J by 0 bases, with 4 bases between. The CDR3 contains 14 residues. CDR3 protein: CASSLEPSGNTIYF. The CDR3 DNA sequence: TGCGCCAGCAGCTTGGAGCCCTCTGGAAACACCATATATTTT.

The chain carries TRBV4-1 and TRBJ1-1; the match to TRBD1 covers 9 bases. The germline V gene encodes CDR1 MGHRA and CDR2 YSYEKL. The V segment lost 3 bases and the J segment 2 bases; nucleotides outside the gene matches: 4. The CDR3 length is 15 residues. The CDR3 spells CASSHPGQGNTEAFF. The CDR3 coding sequence is TGCGCCAGCAGCCACCCGGGACAGGGAAACACTGAAGCTTTCTTT.

The V gene is TRBV6-5, the J gene TRBJ2-4; tentatively, D is TRBD2 (6 bases). There are 16 residues in the CDR3. The V end was cut by 0 bases, the J end by 7 bases, with 16 bases between. Germline CDR1 reads MNHEY; CDR2 reads SVGAGI. For the CDR3, the DNA is TGTGCCAGCAGTTACTCGTCGATGCGAGGGAGGAACATTCAGTACTTC. It specifies CASSYSSMRGRNIQYF.

In its sample, this clone was seen a few times. The chain joins TRBV30 to TRBJ1-5; 8 bases fit TRBD1. V lost 1 base to trimming and J lost 1 base; unmatched junction nucleotides: 0. The CDR3 spans 14 residues. The germline V gene has CDR1 GTSNPN and CDR2 SVGIG (reference sequence). As DNA, the CDR3 is TGTGCCTGGAGTGGGACAGGGAGCAATCAGCCCCAGCATTTT. This translates into CAWSGTGSNQPQHF.

The rearrangement joins TRBV27 to TRBJ2-7; TRBD2 matches 10 bases. Germline CDR1 is MNHEY and CDR2 is SMNVEV (reference sequence). The V segment lost 3 bases and the J segment 0 bases; nucleotides outside the gene matches: 8. The CDR3 is 17 residues long. The CDR3 loop is CASSLFTPSGSSYEQYF. The CDR3 DNA follows: TGTGCCAGCAGTTTGTTCACCCCTAGCGGGAGCTCCTACGAGCAGTACTTC.

In its sample, this clone ranks as medium-sized. The chain carries TRBV5-6 and TRBJ2-2, with D possibly TRBD2 on 6 matching bases. Trimming shortened V by 4 bases and J by 6 bases, and 10 bases separated the two germline ends. The CDR3 length is 13 residues. Germline assignment: CDR1 SGHDT and CDR2 YYEEEE. The CDR3 sequence is CASSKGGSGELFF. The CDR3 bases are TGTGCCAGCAGCAAAGGAGGGTCCGGGGAGCTGTTTTTT.

This clone showed up many times. The chain couples TRBV7-9 to TRBJ2-7, with 13 bases aligning to TRBD2. The length of the CDR3 is 18 residues. J was trimmed by 5 bases and V by 4 bases; bases with no gene match: 14. Per the germline V gene, CDR1 is SEHNR and CDR2 is FQNEAQ (reference sequence). CDR3: CASSSWGGTSGKKDEQYF. The CDR3 DNA follows: TGTGCCAGCAGCTCGTGGGGTGGGACTAGCGGGAAGAAAGACGAGCAGTACTTC.

This chain joins TRBV20-1 and TRBJ2-5, with D possibly matching TRBD1 (5 bases). Trimming took 3 bases from V and 0 from J, leaving 8 bases between them. Germline V gene data show CDR1 as DFQATT and CDR2 as SNEGSKA (reference sequence). The CDR3 totals 13 residues. The CDR3 reads CSASAGYQETQYF. CDR3 DNA sequence: TGCAGTGCTAGTGCAGGGTACCAAGAGACCCAGTACTTC.

V and J are TRBV12-5 and TRBJ2-7, with TRBD1 matching 8 bases. CDR1 and CDR2 (germline): LGHNT, FRNRAP. The CDR3 sequence is 14 residues long. The V segment lost 6 bases and the J segment 4 bases; nucleotides outside the gene matches: 8. CDR3 DNA sequence: TGTGCTAGTGGGGATCGGACAGGGCCGTACGAGCAGTACTTC. This translates into CASGDRTGPYEQYF.

The chain is built from TRBV18 and TRBJ2-1; 7 bases match TRBD2. The germline gives CDR1 KGHSH, CDR2 LQKENI. The CDR3 consists of 15 residues. Trimming took 6 bases from V and 4 from J; bases not matched to a gene: 9. The CDR3 DNA reads TGTGCCAGCTCGAACCAGGCGGGAGAGTACAATGAGCAGTTCTTC. As protein: CASSNQAGEYNEQFF.